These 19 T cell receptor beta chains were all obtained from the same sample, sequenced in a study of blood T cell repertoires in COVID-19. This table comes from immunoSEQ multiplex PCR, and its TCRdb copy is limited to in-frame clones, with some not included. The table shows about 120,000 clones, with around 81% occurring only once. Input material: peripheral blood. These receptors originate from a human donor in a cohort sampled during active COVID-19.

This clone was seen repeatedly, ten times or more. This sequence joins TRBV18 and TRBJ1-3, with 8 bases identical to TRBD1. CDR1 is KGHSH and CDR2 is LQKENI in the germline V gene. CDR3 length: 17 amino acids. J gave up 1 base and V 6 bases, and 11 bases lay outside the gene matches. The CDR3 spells CASSIGQGRASGNTIYF. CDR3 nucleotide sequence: TGTGCCAGCTCGATCGGACAGGGAAGGGCATCTGGAAACACCATATATTTT.

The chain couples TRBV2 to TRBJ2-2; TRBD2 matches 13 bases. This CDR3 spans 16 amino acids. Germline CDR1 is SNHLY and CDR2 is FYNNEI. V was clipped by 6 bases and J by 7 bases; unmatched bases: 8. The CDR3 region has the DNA TGTGCCAGCAGATCCCCACTAGCGGGGGGGCACGGGGAGCTGTTTTTT. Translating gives CASRSPLAGGHGELFF.

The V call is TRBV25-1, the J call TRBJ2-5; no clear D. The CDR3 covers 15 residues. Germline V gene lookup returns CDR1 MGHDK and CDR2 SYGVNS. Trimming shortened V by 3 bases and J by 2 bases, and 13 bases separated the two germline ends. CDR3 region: CASSEGESVQETQYF. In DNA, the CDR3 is TGTGCCAGCAGTGAGGGCGAGTCAGTTCAAGAGACCCAGTACTTC.

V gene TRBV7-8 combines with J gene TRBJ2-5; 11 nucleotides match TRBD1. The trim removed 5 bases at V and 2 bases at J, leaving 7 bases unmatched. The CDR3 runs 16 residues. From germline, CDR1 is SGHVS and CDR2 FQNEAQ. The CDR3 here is CASSRIGQGAQETQYF. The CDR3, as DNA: TGTGCCAGCAGCCGTATTGGACAGGGGGCACAAGAGACCCAGTACTTC.

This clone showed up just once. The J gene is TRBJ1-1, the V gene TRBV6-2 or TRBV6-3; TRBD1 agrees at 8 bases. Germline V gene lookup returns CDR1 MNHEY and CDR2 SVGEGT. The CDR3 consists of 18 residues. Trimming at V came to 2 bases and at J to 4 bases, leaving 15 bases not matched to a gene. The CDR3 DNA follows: TGTGCCAGCAGTTACGACAGGGGATACGTGGTTAGTAGCACTGAAGCTTTCTTT. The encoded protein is CASSYDRGYVVSSTEAFF.

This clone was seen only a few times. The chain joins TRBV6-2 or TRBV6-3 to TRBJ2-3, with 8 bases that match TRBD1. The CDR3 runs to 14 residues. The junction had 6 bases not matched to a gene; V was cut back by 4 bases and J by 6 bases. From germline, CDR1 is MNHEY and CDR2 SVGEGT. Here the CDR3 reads CASSSDRDEDTQYF. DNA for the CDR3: TGTGCCAGCAGTTCGGACAGGGATGAGGATACGCAGTATTTT.

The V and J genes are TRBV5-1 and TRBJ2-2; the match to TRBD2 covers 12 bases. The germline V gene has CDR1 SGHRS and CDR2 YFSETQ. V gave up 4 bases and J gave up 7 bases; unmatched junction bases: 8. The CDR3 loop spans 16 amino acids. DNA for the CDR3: TGCGCCAGCAGCAGAACTAGCGGGAGGACCGGCGGGGAGCTGTTTTTT. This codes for CASSRTSGRTGGELFF.

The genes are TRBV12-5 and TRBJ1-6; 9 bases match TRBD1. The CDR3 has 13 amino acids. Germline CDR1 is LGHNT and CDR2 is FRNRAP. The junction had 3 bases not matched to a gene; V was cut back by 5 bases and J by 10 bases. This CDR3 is CASGGTGRSPLHF. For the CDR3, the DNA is TGTGCTAGTGGTGGGACAGGGAGGTCACCCCTCCACTTT.

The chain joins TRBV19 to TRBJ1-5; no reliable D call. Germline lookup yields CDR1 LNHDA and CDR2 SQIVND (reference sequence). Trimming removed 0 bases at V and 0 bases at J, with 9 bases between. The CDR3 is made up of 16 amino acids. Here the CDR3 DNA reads TGTGCCAGTAGTATAGAGGACTACCATAGCAATCAGCCCCAGCATTTT. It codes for CASSIEDYHSNQPQHF.

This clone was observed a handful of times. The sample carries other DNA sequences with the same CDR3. The CDR3 loop reads CASSQDGDSYGYTF. The CDR3 DNA is TGCGCCAGCAGCCAAGATGGGGACAGCTATGGCTACACCTTC. V gene TRBV4-1 combines with J gene TRBJ1-2; 7 positions match TRBD1. CDR1 is MGHRA, CDR2 YSYEKL, per germline. The length of the CDR3 is 14 residues. The junction had 2 bases not matched to a gene; V was cut back by 0 bases and J by 4 bases.

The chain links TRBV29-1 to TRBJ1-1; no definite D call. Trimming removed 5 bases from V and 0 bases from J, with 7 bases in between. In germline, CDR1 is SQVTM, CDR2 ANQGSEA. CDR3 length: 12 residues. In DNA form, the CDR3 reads TGCAGCGTTCACTATATGAACACTGAAGCTTTCTTT. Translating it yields CSVHYMNTEAFF. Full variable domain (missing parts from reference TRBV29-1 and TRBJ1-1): SAVISQKPSRDICQRGTSLTIQCQVDSQVTMMFWYRQQPGQSLTLIATANQGSEATYESGFVIDKFPISRPNLTFSTLTVSNMSPEDSSIYLCSVHYMNTEAFFGQGTRLTVV.

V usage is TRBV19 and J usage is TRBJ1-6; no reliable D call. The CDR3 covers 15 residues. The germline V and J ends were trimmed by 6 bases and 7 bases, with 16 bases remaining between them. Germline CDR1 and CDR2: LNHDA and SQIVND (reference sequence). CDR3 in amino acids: CASRSPSPGNSPLHF. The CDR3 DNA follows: TGTGCCAGTAGGAGCCCCAGCCCGGGGAATTCACCCCTCCACTTT.

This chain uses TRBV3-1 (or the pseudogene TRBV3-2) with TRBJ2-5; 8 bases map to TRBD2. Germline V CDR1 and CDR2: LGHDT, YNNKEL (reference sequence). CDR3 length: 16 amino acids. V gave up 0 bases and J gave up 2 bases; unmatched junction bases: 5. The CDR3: CASSQDLGTRQETQYF. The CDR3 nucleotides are TGTGCCAGCAGCCAAGATCTCGGGACTAGGCAAGAGACCCAGTACTTC.

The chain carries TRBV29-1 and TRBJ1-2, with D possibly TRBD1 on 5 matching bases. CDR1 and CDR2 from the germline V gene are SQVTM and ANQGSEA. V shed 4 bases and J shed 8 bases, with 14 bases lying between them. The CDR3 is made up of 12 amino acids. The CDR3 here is CSVVVGGSGYTF. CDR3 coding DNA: TGCAGCGTTGTGGTCGGGGGTAGCGGCTACACCTTC.

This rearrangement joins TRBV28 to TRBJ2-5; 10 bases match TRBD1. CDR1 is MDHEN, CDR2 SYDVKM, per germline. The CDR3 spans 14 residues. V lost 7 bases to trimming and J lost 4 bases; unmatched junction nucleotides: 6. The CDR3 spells CASNWGQGRETQYF. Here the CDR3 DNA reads TGTGCCAGCAACTGGGGACAGGGGAGAGAGACCCAGTACTTC.

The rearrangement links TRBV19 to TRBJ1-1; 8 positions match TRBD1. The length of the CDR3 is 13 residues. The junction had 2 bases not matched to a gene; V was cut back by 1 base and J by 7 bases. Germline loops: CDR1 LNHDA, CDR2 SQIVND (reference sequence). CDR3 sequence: CASSIGQGFEAFF. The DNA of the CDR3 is TGTGCCAGTAGTATAGGACAGGGGTTTGAAGCTTTCTTT.

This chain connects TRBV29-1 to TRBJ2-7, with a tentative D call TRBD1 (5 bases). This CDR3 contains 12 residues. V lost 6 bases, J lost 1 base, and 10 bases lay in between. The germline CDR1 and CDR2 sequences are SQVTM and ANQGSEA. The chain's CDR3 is CSVVTASYEQYF. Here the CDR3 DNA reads TGCAGCGTCGTGACAGCTTCCTACGAGCAGTACTTC.

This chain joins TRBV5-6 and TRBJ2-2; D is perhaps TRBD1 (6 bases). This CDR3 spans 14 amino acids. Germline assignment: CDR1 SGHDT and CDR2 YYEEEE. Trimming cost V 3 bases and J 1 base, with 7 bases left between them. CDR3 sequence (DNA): TGTGCCAGCAGCTGGACAGTGAACACCGGGGAGCTGTTTTTT. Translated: CASSWTVNTGELFF.

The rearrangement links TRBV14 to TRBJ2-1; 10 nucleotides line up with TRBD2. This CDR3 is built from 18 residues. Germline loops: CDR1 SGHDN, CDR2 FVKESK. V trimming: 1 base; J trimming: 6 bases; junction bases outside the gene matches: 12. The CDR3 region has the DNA TGTGCCAGCAGCCAAGTAATACGGACTAGCGGAGTAGGCAATGAGCAGTTCTTC. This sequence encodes CASSQVIRTSGVGNEQFF.